This is a list of T cell receptor beta chains from one sample in a study of blood T cell repertoires in COVID-19. The table came from immunoSEQ multiplex PCR; TCRdb's copy has only in-frame clones and leaves some out. Here the sample spans more than 200,000 clones, roughly 88% being singletons. Sequenced input: peripheral blood. These receptors all come from a woman aged 30 to 39 with COVID-19, enrolled during active disease. Both conserved end residues are trimmed from each CDR3. Only part of the rows carry a size: once, few, many, or a class if the clone is expanded.

j_gene | v_gene | abundance | len | CDR3aa
TRBJ1-2 | TRBV3-1/TRBV3-2 | NA | 11 | ASSQEGAYGYT
TRBJ2-7 | TRBV5-6 | NA | 13 | ASSLGTGVSYEQY
TRBJ2-1 | TRBV19 | NA | 13 | ASSIGTGLGNEQF
TRBJ2-5 | TRBV30 | NA | 11 | AWSVFLAETQY
TRBJ1-1 | TRBV11-2 | NA | 13 | ASSPLTGVNTEAF
TRBJ1-2 | TRBV5-6 | NA | 14 | ASSLMGQGPNYGYT
TRBJ2-6 | TRBV9 | NA | 17 | ASSAPGTGKLSGANVLT
TRBJ2-7 | TRBV7-9 | NA | 14 | ASSFGDRRFNNEQY
TRBJ2-3 | TRBV5-6 | once | 12 | ASSFDLAGDTQY
TRBJ1-2 | TRBV5-1 | NA | 12 | ASSLGDSRYGYT
TRBJ1-3 | TRBV18 | NA | 13 | ASSPTGLSGNTIY
TRBJ1-6 | TRBV5-5 | NA | 14 | ASSLASTGGGSPLH
TRBJ1-2 | TRBV29-1 | NA | 10 | SVGFVGTGYT
TRBJ2-2 | TRBV12-5 | NA | 16 | ASGLILTSGGVTGELF
TRBJ2-2 | TRBV4-3 | NA | 14 | ASSHRTSGSGGELF
TRBJ2-3 | TRBV11-2 | NA | 12 | ASSLGTSGDTQY
TRBJ1-2 | TRBV9 | NA | 10 | ASSGGGQGCT
TRBJ2-3 | TRBV6-5 | few | 13 | ASSYSSDNTDTQY
TRBJ1-4 | TRBV7-6 | once | 13 | ASSELGQGNEKLF
TRBJ2-3 | TRBV11-2 | once | 14 | ASSAEFRGSTDTQY
TRBJ1-5 | TRBV18 | NA | 12 | ASSPGRGDQPQH